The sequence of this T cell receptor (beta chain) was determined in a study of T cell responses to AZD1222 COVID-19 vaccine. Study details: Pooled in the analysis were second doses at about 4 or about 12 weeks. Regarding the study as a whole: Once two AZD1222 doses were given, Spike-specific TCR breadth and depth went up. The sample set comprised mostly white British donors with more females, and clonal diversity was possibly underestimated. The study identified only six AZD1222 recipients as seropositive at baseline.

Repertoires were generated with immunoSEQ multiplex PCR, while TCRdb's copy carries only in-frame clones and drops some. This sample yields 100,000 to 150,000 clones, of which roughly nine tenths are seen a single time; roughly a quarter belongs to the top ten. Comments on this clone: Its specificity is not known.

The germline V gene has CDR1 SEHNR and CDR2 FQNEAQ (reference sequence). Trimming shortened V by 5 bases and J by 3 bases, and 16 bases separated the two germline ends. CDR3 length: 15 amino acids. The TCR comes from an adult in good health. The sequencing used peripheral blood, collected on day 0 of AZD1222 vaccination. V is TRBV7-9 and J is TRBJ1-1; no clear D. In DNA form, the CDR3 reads TGTGCCAGCAGCGCCCGGGGAGCGGTCGACACTGAAGCTTTCTTT. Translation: CASSARGAVDTEAFF.